This T cell receptor (beta chain) originates from a study of blood T cell repertoires in COVID-19. For the study at large: T cells, B-cell-depleted T cells, or PBMCs provided the cDNA or gDNA that served as material.

Participants were aged roughly 18 to 100 years from around 24 US areas. Cohort 3 donors counted as recovered after two negative PCRs, clearance, or resolved symptoms. The V gene lost 3 bases and the J gene lost 3 bases, with 18 bases spanning the gap. Germline V gene sequence: CDR1 SNHLY, CDR2 FYNNEI. CDR3 length: 16 residues. In the authors' methods: Quantification of nucleated cells was approximated via reference gene primer amplification. Produced via immunoSEQ multiplex PCR; TCRdb's table is partial and in-frame only. V and J calls and clone size follow that table, whereas D and trimming were derived from the DNA. The repertoire holds around 250,000 clones, with around 85% as singletons.

The chain recombines TRBV2 with TRBJ2-7, with D possibly matching TRBD1 (5 bases). The sequencing sample was made of PBMCs or T cells enriched from blood (not recorded which). This receptor was obtained from a woman in her forties or fifties who had recovered from COVID-19. The CDR3, as DNA: TGTGCCAGCAGTGAGTATCATACAGGTACCGGCTACGAGCAGTACTTC. It translates to CASSEYHTGTGYEQYF.